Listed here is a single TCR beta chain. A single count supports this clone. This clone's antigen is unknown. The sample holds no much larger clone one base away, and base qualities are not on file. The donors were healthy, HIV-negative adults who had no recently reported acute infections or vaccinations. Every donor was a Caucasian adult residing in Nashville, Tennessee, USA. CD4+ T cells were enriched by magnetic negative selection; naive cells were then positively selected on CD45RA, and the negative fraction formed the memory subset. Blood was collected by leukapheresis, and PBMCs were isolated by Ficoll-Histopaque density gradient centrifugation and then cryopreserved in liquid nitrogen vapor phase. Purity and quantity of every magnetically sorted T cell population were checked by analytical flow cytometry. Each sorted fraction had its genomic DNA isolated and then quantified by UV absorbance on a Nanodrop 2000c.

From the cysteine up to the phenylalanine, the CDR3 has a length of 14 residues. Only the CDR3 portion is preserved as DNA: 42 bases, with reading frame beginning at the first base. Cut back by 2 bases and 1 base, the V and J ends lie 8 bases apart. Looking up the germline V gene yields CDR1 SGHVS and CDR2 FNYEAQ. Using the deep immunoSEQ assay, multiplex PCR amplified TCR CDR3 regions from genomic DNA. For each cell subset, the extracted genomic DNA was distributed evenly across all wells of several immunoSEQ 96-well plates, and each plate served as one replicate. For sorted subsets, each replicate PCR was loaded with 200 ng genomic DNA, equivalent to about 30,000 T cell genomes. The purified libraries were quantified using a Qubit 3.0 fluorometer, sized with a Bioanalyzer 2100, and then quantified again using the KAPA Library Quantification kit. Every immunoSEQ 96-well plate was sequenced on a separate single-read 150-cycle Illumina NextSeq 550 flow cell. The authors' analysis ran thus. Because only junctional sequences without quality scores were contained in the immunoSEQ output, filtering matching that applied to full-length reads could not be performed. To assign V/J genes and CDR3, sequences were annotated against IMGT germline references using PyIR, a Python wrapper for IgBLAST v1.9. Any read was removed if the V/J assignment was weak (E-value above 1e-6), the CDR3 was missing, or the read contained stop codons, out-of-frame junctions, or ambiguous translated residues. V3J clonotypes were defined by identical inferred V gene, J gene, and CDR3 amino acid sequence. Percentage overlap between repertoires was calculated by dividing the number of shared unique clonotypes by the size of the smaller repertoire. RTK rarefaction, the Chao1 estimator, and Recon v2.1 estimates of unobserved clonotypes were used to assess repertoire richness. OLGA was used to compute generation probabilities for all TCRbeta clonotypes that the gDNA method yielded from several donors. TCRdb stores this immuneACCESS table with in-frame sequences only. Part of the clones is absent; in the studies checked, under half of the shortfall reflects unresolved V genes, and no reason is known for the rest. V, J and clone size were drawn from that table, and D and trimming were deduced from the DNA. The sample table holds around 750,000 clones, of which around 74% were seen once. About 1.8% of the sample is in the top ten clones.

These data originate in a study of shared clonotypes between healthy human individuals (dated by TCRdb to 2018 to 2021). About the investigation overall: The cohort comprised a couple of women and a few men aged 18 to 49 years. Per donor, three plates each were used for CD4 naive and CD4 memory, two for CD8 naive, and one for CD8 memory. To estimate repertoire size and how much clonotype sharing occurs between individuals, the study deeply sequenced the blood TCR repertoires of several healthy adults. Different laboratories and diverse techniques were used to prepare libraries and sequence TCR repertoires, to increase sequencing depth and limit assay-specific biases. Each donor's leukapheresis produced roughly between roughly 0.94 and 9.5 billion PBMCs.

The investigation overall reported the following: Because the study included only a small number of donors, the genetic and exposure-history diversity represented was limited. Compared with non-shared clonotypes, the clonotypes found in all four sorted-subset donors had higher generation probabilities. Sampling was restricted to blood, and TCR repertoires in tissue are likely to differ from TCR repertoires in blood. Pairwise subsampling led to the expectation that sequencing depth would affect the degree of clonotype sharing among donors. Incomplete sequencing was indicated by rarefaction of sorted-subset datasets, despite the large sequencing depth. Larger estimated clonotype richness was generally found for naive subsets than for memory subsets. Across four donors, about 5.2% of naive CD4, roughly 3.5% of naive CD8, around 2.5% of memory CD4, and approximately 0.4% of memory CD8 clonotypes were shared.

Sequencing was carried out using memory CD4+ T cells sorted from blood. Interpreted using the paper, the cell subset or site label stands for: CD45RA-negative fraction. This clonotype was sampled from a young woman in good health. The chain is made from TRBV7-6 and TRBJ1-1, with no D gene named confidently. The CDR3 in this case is CASSLRGENTEAFF. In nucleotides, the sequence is TGTGCCAGCAGCTTACGGGGAGAGAACACTGAAGCTTTCTTT.